This TCR beta chain was sequenced during a study of T cell clonotyping in hematopoietic cell transplantation. The protocol was immunoSEQ multiplex PCR, while the TCRdb copy is restricted to in-frame clones and leaves out a portion. The profile shows several thousand clones, around 85% of them singletons. Time point reported: recipient sample about 28 days before transplant, after cytoreduction. Material: peripheral blood mononuclear cells, obtained before stem cell transplant. This TCR was recovered from a man in his fifties or sixties with acute myeloid leukemia. Some clones in this sample may be carry-over from other donors' samples.

The CDR3 coding sequence is TGTGCCAGCAGCTTAGGGACAGGGAGGGTTGCTCACACTGAAGCTTTCTTT. Protein: CASSLGTGRVAHTEAFF. The chain combines TRBV7-6 with TRBJ1-1; 8 bases are a match to TRBD1. The length of the CDR3 is 17 residues. V trimming: 1 base; J trimming: 3 bases; junction bases outside the gene matches: 10. Germline V lookup: CDR1 SGHVS, CDR2 FNYEAQ.